A single sample gave rise to the 6 T cell receptor beta chains below, sequenced in a study of blood T cells in healthy people across ages. It was with a sample-barcoded 5' primer and a J-beta primer mix that a second PCR of roughly 7 to 12 cycles was run. TCRdb processed the 5' RACE reads anew with MiXCR; each CDR3 protein has one entry. This table has around 800,000 distinct CDR3 sequences, about 53% appearing once. The sequenced sample consisted of blood. These receptor sequences come from a man of 80 years or more in good health.

The V call is TRBV5-1, the J call TRBJ2-2; D perhaps matches TRBD2 (6 bases). V lost 9 bases and J 0 bases, leaving 12 bases between the germline ends. Germline V gene sequence: CDR1 SGHRS, CDR2 YFSETQ. This CDR3 comprises 14 residues. CDR3 loop: CATRGVTNTGELFF. CDR3 in DNA: TGCGCCACCCGCGGGGTAACGAACACCGGGGAGCTGTTTTTT.

The rearrangement links TRBV12-3 or TRBV12-4 to TRBJ2-5; D is uncertain. The V gene lost 2 bases and the J gene lost 2 bases, with 9 bases spanning the gap. The CDR3 contains 14 residues. The CDR3 DNA reads as TGTGCCAGCAGTTTATTCAGACTTCAAGAGACCCAGTACTTC. Its translation: CASSLFRLQETQYF.

The gene calls are TRBV25-1 and TRBJ1-2; TRBD1 might be the D (6 bases). With 4 bases removed from V and 4 bases from J, the gap between germline ends came to 13 bases. There are 14 residues in the CDR3. Germline V gene lookup returns CDR1 MGHDK and CDR2 SYGVNS. The CDR3 DNA sequence: TGTGCCAGCAGTGGGTTGGGGGCAGCCTATGGCTACACCTTC. Its translation: CASSGLGAAYGYTF.

There are many counts of this clonotype. The chain combines TRBV5-4 with TRBJ2-7; D remains ambiguous. Trimming removed 10 bases at V and 3 bases at J, with 11 bases between. CDR1 is SGHNT and CDR2 is YYREEE in the germline V gene (reference sequence). The CDR3 length is 11 residues. The CDR3 loop reads CAWNSGYEQYF. The CDR3 nucleotides are TGTGCCTGGAATTCCGGCTACGAGCAGTACTTC.

This chain uses TRBV6-5 with TRBJ2-1, with 7 nucleotides matching TRBD2. The CDR3 is 17 amino acids. V trimming: 2 bases; J trimming: 1 base; junction bases outside the gene matches: 8. CDR1 is MNHEY and CDR2 is SVGAGI in the germline V gene. The CDR3 region has the DNA TGTGCCAGCAGTTACCTCCTGGTGGGAGGGTCCTACAATGAGCAGTTCTTC. Encoded protein: CASSYLLVGGSYNEQFF.

The CDR3 spells CASSYERGQGTTSYGYTF. The CDR3 nucleotides read TGTGCCAGCAGCTACGAAAGGGGACAGGGAACCACCTCCTATGGCTACACCTTC. V usage is TRBV7-9 and J usage is TRBJ1-2, with 9 bases that match TRBD1. The CDR3 covers 18 residues. Unmatched junction bases numbered 16, after V lost 4 bases and J lost 4 bases. Germline lookup yields CDR1 SEHNR and CDR2 FQNEAQ (reference sequence). Filled out from reference TRBV7-9 and TRBJ1-2, the complete variable domain reads DTGVSQNPRHKITKRGQNVTFRCDPISEHNRLYWYRQTLGQGPEFLTYFQNEAQLEKSRLLSDRFSAERPKGSFSTLEIQRTEQGDSAMYLCASSYERGQGTTSYGYTFGSGTRLTVV.